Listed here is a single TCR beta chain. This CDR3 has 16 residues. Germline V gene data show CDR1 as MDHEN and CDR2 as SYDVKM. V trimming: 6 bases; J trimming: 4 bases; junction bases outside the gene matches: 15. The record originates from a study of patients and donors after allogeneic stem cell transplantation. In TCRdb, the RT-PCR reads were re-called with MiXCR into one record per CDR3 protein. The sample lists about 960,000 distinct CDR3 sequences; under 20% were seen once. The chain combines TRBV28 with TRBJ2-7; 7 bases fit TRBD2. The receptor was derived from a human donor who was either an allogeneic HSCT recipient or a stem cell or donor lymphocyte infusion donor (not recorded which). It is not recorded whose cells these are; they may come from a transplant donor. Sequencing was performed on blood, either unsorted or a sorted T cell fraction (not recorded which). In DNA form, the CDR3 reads TGTGCCAGCAGATCGGGGCTAGCGGAACTTATGTACGAGCAGTACTTC. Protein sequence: CASRSGLAELMYEQYF.